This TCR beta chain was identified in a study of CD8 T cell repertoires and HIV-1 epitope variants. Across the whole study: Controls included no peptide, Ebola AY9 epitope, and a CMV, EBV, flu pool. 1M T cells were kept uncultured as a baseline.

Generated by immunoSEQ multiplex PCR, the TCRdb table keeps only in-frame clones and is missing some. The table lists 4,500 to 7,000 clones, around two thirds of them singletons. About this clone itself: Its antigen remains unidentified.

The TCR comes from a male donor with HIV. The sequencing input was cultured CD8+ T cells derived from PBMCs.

CDR3 nucleotides: TGTGCCAGCTCAGCGATGGCGAACACTGAAGCTTTCTTT. This sequence encodes CASSAMANTEAFF. The chain couples TRBV18 to TRBJ1-1, with unresolved D. The ends were cut back, 5 bases at V and 1 base at J, with 8 bases in the middle. The CDR3 totals 13 residues. The V gene's germline CDR1 is KGHSH and CDR2 LQKENI.